Listed here are 31 T cell receptor beta chains from one sample, sequenced in a study of cytomegalovirus exposure and HLA in healthy donors. PCR used 60 Vbeta primers and 13 Jbeta primers. Profiled with immunoSEQ multiplex PCR; TCRdb holds only in-frame clones, not every one. The data show some 150,000 clones, with roughly 79% seen just once and approximately 2% held by the top ten. The sequenced material came from PBMCs. The receptors originated from a middle-aged woman in good health and CMV-seronegative.

The gene calls are TRBV7-9 and TRBJ1-2, with 9 bases matching TRBD1. J lost 8 bases, V lost 3 bases, and 7 bases had no gene match. There are 14 residues in the CDR3. In germline, CDR1 is SEHNR, CDR2 FQNEAQ (reference sequence). CDR3 in amino acids: CASSLIQGTGGYTF. The CDR3 bases are TGTGCCAGCAGCTTGATCCAGGGGACAGGGGGCTACACCTTC.

The V and J genes are TRBV7-2 and TRBJ2-2; 11 positions agree with TRBD2. In germline, CDR1 is SGHTA, CDR2 FQGNSA. V lost 2 bases to trimming and J lost 7 bases; unmatched junction nucleotides: 6. The CDR3 contains 16 residues. CDR3 amino acids: CASSLTGLAGSGELFF. CDR3 DNA: TGTGCCAGCAGCTTAACAGGACTAGCGGGTAGCGGGGAGCTGTTTTTT.

This clone was seen a single time. The CDR3 region has the DNA TGTGCCAGCAGCTTAGTAGCGGGAGAAGGTCCAGATACGCAGTATTTT. Protein sequence: CASSLVAGEGPDTQYF. This chain connects TRBV13 to TRBJ2-3, with 9 positions matching TRBD2. This CDR3 comprises 16 residues. Trimming took 1 base from V and 4 from J; bases not matched to a gene: 6. From germline, CDR1 is PRHDT and CDR2 FYEKMQ (reference sequence).

V gene TRBV19 combines with J gene TRBJ2-7, with TRBD1 as a possible D gene (6 bases). V shed 0 bases and J shed 4 bases, with 16 bases lying between them. Germline-derived CDR1 and CDR2 are LNHDA and SQIVND (reference sequence). CDR3 length: 16 residues. This CDR3 reads CASSIDLETGTYEQYF. In nucleotides, the CDR3 is TGTGCCAGTAGTATAGATCTCGAGACAGGTACTTACGAGCAGTACTTC.

The V and J genes are TRBV10-1 and TRBJ2-7; 9 positions match TRBD2. Germline CDR1 is WNHNN and CDR2 is SYGVQD (reference sequence). Trimming took 6 bases from V and 0 from J; bases not matched to a gene: 6. The CDR3 length is 15 residues. CDR3 coding DNA: TGCGCCAGCAGCTTAGCGGGAGACATCTCCTACGAGCAGTACTTC. Translated, it gives CASSLAGDISYEQYF.

The table lists this clone with a few counts. The chain links TRBV27 to TRBJ1-2; TRBD1 aligns across 7 bases. The germline CDR1 and CDR2 sequences are MNHEY and SMNVEV (reference sequence). This CDR3 has 15 residues. J was trimmed by 7 bases and V by 6 bases; bases with no gene match: 14. The CDR3: CASRETGRRASGYTF. Written as DNA, the CDR3 is TGTGCCAGCAGAGAGACAGGGAGAAGAGCGAGTGGCTACACCTTC.

The V gene is TRBV9, the J gene TRBJ1-3, with no clear D. Germline V lookup: CDR1 SGDLS, CDR2 YYNGEE. This CDR3 contains 16 residues. With 6 bases removed from V and 0 bases from J, the gap between germline ends came to 16 bases. The DNA for the CDR3 is TGTGCCAGCACCGAAGAGGCCGGGTTCTCTGGAAACACCATATATTTT. Translating gives CASTEEAGFSGNTIYF. The whole variable domain, remainder taken from reference TRBV9 and TRBJ1-3, is DSGVTQTPKHLITATGQRVTLRCSPRSGDLSVYWYQQSLDQGLQFLIQYYNGEERAKGNILERFSAQQFPDLHSELNLSSLELGDSALYFCASTEEAGFSGNTIYFGEGSWLTVV.

V is TRBV4-3 and J is TRBJ2-1; a weak D match, TRBD2 (6 bases). CDR3 length equals 16 residues. Germline CDR1 and CDR2: LGHNA and YSLEER. V lost 1 base to trimming and J lost 7 bases, with 17 bases between them. This chain's CDR3 is CASSQAGSGFENEQFF. The CDR3 coding sequence is TGCGCCAGCAGCCAAGCAGGTAGCGGCTTTGAAAATGAGCAGTTCTTC.

This chain joins TRBV6-5 and TRBJ2-5, with D possibly matching TRBD1 (6 bases). V was clipped by 1 base and J by 1 base, with 10 bases between them. This CDR3 has 15 amino acids. Germline lookup yields CDR1 MNHEY and CDR2 SVGAGI. The CDR3 DNA is TGTGCCAGCAGTTACTTTGGACAGACCCAAGAGACCCAGTACTTC. Amino acids: CASSYFGQTQETQYF.

The rearrangement joins TRBV25-1 to TRBJ1-2; D is perhaps TRBD1 (6 bases). The CDR3 runs to 15 residues. Germline values: CDR1 MGHDK, CDR2 SYGVNS. The V end was cut by 1 base, the J end by 6 bases, with 15 bases between. CDR3 protein: CASSEFPGEMDGYTF. The CDR3 DNA sequence: TGTGCCAGCAGTGAATTCCCAGGGGAAATGGATGGCTACACCTTC.

The chain recombines TRBV5-4 with TRBJ2-2; D may be TRBD1 (5 bases). Germline assignment: CDR1 SGHNT and CDR2 YYREEE (reference sequence). V lost 4 bases to trimming and J lost 1 base, with 11 bases between them. The CDR3 runs 15 residues. The CDR3 here is CASSPRTGNTGELFF. In nucleotides, the CDR3 is TGTGCCAGCAGCCCGAGAACAGGGAACACCGGGGAGCTGTTTTTT. The whole variable domain, remainder taken from reference TRBV5-4 and TRBJ2-2, is ETGVTQSPTHLIKTRGQQVTLRCSSQSGHNTVSWYQQALGQGPQFIFQYYREEENGRGNFPPRFSGLQFPNYSSELNVNALELDDSALYLCASSPRTGNTGELFFGEGSRLTVL.

This chain uses TRBV9 with TRBJ2-7, with TRBD1 matching over 8 bases. The V gene end was trimmed by 0 bases and the J gene end by 6 bases; junction bases not matched to a gene: 5. The CDR3 runs to 14 residues. Germline CDR1 is SGDLS and CDR2 is YYNGEE. The chain's CDR3 is CASSVGPGTGEQYF. The CDR3 nucleotides are TGTGCCAGCAGCGTAGGACCCGGGACAGGCGAGCAGTACTTC.

The chain joins TRBV6-6 to TRBJ2-7; D not resolved. The ends were cut back, 2 bases at V and 3 bases at J, with 14 bases in the middle. Germline lookup yields CDR1 MNHNY and CDR2 SVGAGI (reference sequence). The length of the CDR3 is 15 residues. The DNA of the CDR3 is TGTGCCAGCAGTTACGGGCCCCTGAATTTCTACGAGCAGTACTTC. Its translation is CASSYGPLNFYEQYF.

This clone was detected only a few times. This chain connects TRBV9 to TRBJ2-1, with a possible D match to TRBD2 (5 bases). The CDR3 is 14 residues long. V lost 0 bases and J lost 4, with 8 bases in between. Germline V gene sequence: CDR1 SGDLS, CDR2 YYNGEE. CDR3 loop: CASSVASKYNEQFF. CDR3 coding DNA: TGTGCCAGCAGCGTAGCTAGCAAATACAATGAGCAGTTCTTC.

This clone was counted between two and nine times. The chain is built from TRBV6-4 and TRBJ1-1; 7 bases line up with TRBD1. CDR1 MRHNA and CDR2 SNTAGT come from the germline V gene. J lost 0 bases, V lost 10 bases, and 5 bases had no gene match. CDR3 length: 13 residues. Written as DNA, the CDR3 is TGTGCCAATGTCCAGGGGGTGAACACTGAAGCTTTCTTT. Protein product: CANVQGVNTEAFF.

This chain joins TRBV29-1 and TRBJ2-7, with D possibly being TRBD2 (5 bases). The CDR3 is made up of 13 amino acids. Trimming took off 6 bases at V and 3 bases at J, with 15 bases between the two ends. Per the germline V gene, CDR1 is SQVTM and CDR2 is ANQGSEA. The CDR3 protein is CSVSNSVYYEQYF. The DNA for the CDR3 is TGCAGCGTATCTAATAGCGTTTACTACGAGCAGTACTTC.

This clone was detected only once. V is TRBV28 and J is TRBJ2-7, with 7 bases aligning to TRBD1. This CDR3 has 15 amino acids. The V segment lost 7 bases and the J segment 3 bases; nucleotides outside the gene matches: 12. Per germline, CDR1 MDHEN and CDR2 SYDVKM. The CDR3 here is CASTKGQRGGYEQYF. DNA of the CDR3: TGTGCCAGCACCAAGGGACAGAGGGGTGGCTACGAGCAGTACTTC.

This chain joins TRBV5-4 and TRBJ2-1; possible D gene TRBD1, 7 bases. Looked up from germline, CDR1 is SGHNT and CDR2 is YYREEE (reference sequence). Trimming pared 2 bases from V and 3 bases from J, leaving 12 bases between. The CDR3 has 15 residues. CDR3 loop: CASSLTGDSYNEQFF. The DNA of the CDR3 is TGTGCCAGCAGCTTAACGGGGGACAGCTACAATGAGCAGTTCTTC.

This rearrangement joins TRBV13 to TRBJ1-1; the D is unclear. Germline CDR1 reads PRHDT; CDR2 reads FYEKMQ (reference sequence). The CDR3 is made up of 13 amino acids. V lost 5 bases to trimming and J lost 8 bases, with 15 bases between them. DNA for the CDR3: TGTGCCAGCAGCCCACCCGAGCGGCCCGAAGCTTTCTTT. Translating gives CASSPPERPEAFF.

This clone was detected only a few times. The genes are TRBV4-1 and TRBJ2-1; 12 bases are a match to TRBD1. CDR3 length: 16 residues. The germline CDR1 and CDR2 sequences are MGHRA and YSYEKL. Trimming cost V 5 bases and J 7 bases; bases outside gene matches: 9. The CDR3 nucleotides read TGCGCCAGCAGCTCCTCCGGGACAGGGGGCATGAATGAGCAGTTCTTC. It codes for CASSSSGTGGMNEQFF.

The rearrangement joins TRBV11-2 to TRBJ1-1; possibly TRBD1 for D (6 bases). Trimming removed 4 bases from V and 5 bases from J, with 11 bases in between. This CDR3 spans 13 amino acids. CDR1 is SGHAT and CDR2 is FQNNGV in the germline V gene. For the CDR3, the DNA is TGTGCCAGCAGCTGGGACATTAAAACTGAAGCTTTCTTT. It codes for CASSWDIKTEAFF.

CDR3 DNA: TGTGCCACCAGCAGAGTCGGTCTGGGACTAGGAGAGACCCAGTACTTC. It yields the protein CATSRVGLGLGETQYF. This rearrangement joins TRBV15 to TRBJ2-5; 8 bases are shared with TRBD2. Germline values: CDR1 LNHNV, CDR2 YYDKDF (reference sequence). V shed 1 base, J shed 4 bases, and the junction held 8 bases outside the gene matches. This CDR3 has 16 amino acids. Variable domain in full (rest from reference TRBV15 and TRBJ2-5): DAMVIQNPRYQVTQFGKPVTLSCSQTLNHNVMYWYQQKSSQAPKLLFHYYDKDFNNEADTPDNFQSRRPNTSFCFLDIRSPGLGDTAMYLCATSRVGLGLGETQYFGPGTRLLVL.

This chain connects TRBV4-3 to TRBJ1-1, with D perhaps matching TRBD1 (6 bases). CDR3 length equals 13 residues. The V end was cut by 2 bases, the J end by 5 bases, with 9 bases between. CDR1 and CDR2 from the germline V gene are LGHNA and YSLEER. The CDR3 DNA sequence: TGCGCCAGCAGCCAAACAGGGAATACTGAAGCTTTCTTT. Translation gives CASSQTGNTEAFF.

V is TRBV9 and J is TRBJ2-7; TRBD2 matches at 10 bases. The trim removed 2 bases at V and 2 bases at J, leaving 7 bases unmatched. The CDR3 sequence is 16 residues long. In germline, CDR1 is SGDLS, CDR2 YYNGEE. CDR3 in amino acids: CASSVSSGSSTYEQYF. The CDR3 DNA is TGTGCCAGCAGCGTTTCTAGCGGGAGTTCTACCTACGAGCAGTACTTC. Full variable domain (rest looked up from reference TRBV9 and TRBJ2-7): DSGVTQTPKHLITATGQRVTLRCSPRSGDLSVYWYQQSLDQGLQFLIQYYNGEERAKGNILERFSAQQFPDLHSELNLSSLELGDSALYFCASSVSSGSSTYEQYFGPGTRLTVT.

The chain has TRBV5-1 and TRBJ2-1, with D maybe TRBD1 (6 bases). The CDR3 sequence is 13 residues long. The V gene lost 2 bases and the J gene lost 9 bases, with 12 bases spanning the gap. Per the germline V gene, CDR1 is SGHRS and CDR2 is YFSETQ. Here the CDR3 reads CASSFGQSSEQFF. CDR3 in DNA: TGCGCCAGCAGCTTCGGACAGTCAAGTGAGCAGTTCTTC.

The chain uses TRBV4-3 and TRBJ2-5, with D possibly being TRBD2 (5 bases). Trimming pared 0 bases from V and 11 bases from J, leaving 16 bases between. The CDR3 totals 14 residues. The germline V gene encodes CDR1 LGHNA and CDR2 YSLEER. The CDR3 sequence is CASSQDLGLQMQYF. For the CDR3, the DNA is TGCGCCAGCAGCCAAGATTTAGGACTCCAAATGCAGTACTTC.

The V gene is TRBV9, the J gene TRBJ2-3; 12 nucleotides line up with TRBD2. The CDR3 is made up of 16 amino acids. In germline, CDR1 is SGDLS, CDR2 YYNGEE. The V segment lost 3 bases and the J segment 4 bases; nucleotides outside the gene matches: 6. DNA for the CDR3: TGTGCCAGCAGCGCGACTAGCGGGAGAGGCCCAGATACGCAGTATTTT. Translation: CASSATSGRGPDTQYF.

In DNA form, the CDR3 reads TGTGCCAGCAGCTTCCGGGGCAGCGGGAAGGGGCATGACATTCAGTACTTC. Translation: CASSFRGSGKGHDIQYF. This sequence joins TRBV5-6 and TRBJ2-4; 7 positions agree with TRBD2. The CDR3 contains 17 residues. Losses at the gene ends were 2 bases for V and 8 bases for J; bases not matched to a gene: 16. Germline CDR1 is SGHDT and CDR2 is YYEEEE.

As DNA, the CDR3 is TGCGCCAGCAGCCAAGTACAGCTTAATGAAAAACTGTTTTTT. Its protein product is CASSQVQLNEKLFF. The gene calls are TRBV4-1 and TRBJ1-4; no definite D call. V lost 1 base, J lost 4 bases, and 7 bases lay in between. Germline CDR1 MGHRA, CDR2 YSYEKL. This CDR3 region has 14 residues.

The chain couples TRBV5-1 to TRBJ1-1; 8 positions match TRBD1. This CDR3 contains 14 residues. J lost 7 bases, V lost 4 bases, and 9 bases had no gene match. The germline V gene has CDR1 SGHRS and CDR2 YFSETQ. CDR3 protein: CASSPAPGQGEAFF. CDR3 nucleotide sequence: TGCGCCAGCAGCCCGGCACCCGGACAGGGTGAAGCTTTCTTT.

DNA for the CDR3: TGCGCCAGCAGCTTGCTCGATACGCAGTATTTT. It specifies CASSLLDTQYF. The rearrangement uses TRBV5-1 and TRBJ2-3; D is unclear. The CDR3 consists of 11 residues. Deletions cut 1 base from V and 6 bases from J, with 3 bases between. Germline V gene data show CDR1 as SGHRS and CDR2 as YFSETQ.